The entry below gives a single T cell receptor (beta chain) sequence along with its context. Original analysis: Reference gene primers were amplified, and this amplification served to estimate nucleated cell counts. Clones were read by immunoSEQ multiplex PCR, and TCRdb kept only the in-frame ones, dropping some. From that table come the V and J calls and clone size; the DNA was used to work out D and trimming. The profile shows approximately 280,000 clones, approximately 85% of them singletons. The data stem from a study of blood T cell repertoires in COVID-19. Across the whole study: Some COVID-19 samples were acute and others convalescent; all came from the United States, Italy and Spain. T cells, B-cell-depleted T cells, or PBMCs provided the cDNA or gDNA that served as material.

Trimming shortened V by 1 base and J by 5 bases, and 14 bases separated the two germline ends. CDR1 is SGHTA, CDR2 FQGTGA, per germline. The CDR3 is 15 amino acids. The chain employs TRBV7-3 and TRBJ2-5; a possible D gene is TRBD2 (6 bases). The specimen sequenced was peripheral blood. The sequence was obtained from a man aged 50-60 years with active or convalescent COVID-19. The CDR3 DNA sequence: TGTGCCAGCAGCTTAATTGGCGGGGCACGGGAGACCCAGTACTTC. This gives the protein CASSLIGGARETQYF.